Detailed here is one T cell receptor (beta chain). Its antigen remains unidentified. This record comes from a study of cytomegalovirus exposure and HLA in healthy donors. Notes on the study in general: Many donors carried some public TCRs, although rarity characterized most TCR sequences. The authors listed roughly 150 TCR beta chains as cytomegalovirus-associated.

The data were produced by immunoSEQ multiplex PCR, yet TCRdb's version contains in-frame clones alone and is incomplete. The sample lists fewer than 120,000 clones; 89% were seen once. The sequence came from a woman aged 18-29 years in good health and CMV-seronegative. The sequenced sample was PBMCs.

This chain's CDR3 is CSVESGGGNNEQFF. The CDR3 nucleotides read TGCAGCGTTGAGAGCGGGGGAGGTAACAATGAGCAGTTCTTC. The chain is built from TRBV29-1 and TRBJ2-1; 8 nucleotides match TRBD2. V dropped 3 bases and J dropped 5; count of bases not matched to a gene: 6. This CDR3 has 14 residues. CDR1 SQVTM and CDR2 ANQGSEA come from the germline V gene.